Given below is one T cell receptor (beta chain) in context. V lost 5 bases to trimming and J lost 0 bases, with 11 bases between them. Germline V lookup: CDR1 MNHEY, CDR2 SVGAGI. This CDR3 is built from 15 residues. The data were obtained in a study of CD8 T cells in Susac syndrome. RNA was extracted with the RNeasy kit, and a quantity of about 0.45 to 1 ug was reverse transcribed using random hexamers. TCRdb redid the calling of the immunoSEQ multiplex PCR reads with MiXCR, one entry per CDR3 protein. The sample holds approximately 300,000 distinct CDR3 sequences, about 88% seen once. Sequencing targeted TCR beta in T cells from blood (CD8+ and CD4+). The patients who served as multiple sclerosis controls were treatment-naive and had stable or active relapsing-remitting disease that fulfilled the revised McDonald criteria.

Source material: CD8+ T cells from PBMCs. The clonotype comes from a human donor with multiple sclerosis. J is TRBJ1-3 and V is TRBV6-5; D gene ambiguous. The CDR3 coding sequence is TGTGCCAGCAGTGCGCTGGGGAACTCTGGAAACACCATATATTTT. Translated: CASSALGNSGNTIYF.